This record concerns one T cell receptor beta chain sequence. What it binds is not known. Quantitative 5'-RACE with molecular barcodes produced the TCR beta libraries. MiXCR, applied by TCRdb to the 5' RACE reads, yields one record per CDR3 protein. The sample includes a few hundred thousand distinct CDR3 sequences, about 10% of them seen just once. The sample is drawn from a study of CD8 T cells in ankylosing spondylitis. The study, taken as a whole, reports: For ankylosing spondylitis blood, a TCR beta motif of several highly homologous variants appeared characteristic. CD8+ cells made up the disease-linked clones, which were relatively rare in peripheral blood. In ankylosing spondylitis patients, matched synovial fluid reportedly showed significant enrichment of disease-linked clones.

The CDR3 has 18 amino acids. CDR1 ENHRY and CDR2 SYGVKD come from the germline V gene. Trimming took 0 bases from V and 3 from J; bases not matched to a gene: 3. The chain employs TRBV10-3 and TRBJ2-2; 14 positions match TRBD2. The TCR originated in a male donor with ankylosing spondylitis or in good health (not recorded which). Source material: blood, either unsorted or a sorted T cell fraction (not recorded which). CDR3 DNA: TGTGCCATCAGTGAGTCAGGGGGACTAGCGGGAGACACCGGGGAGCTGTTTTTT. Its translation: CAISESGGLAGDTGELFF.